Following are 20 T cell receptor beta chains from one sample sequenced in a study of beta chain features in type 1 diabetes. As every portion of the isolated RNA was reverse transcribed, the sequencing read expressed TCRB transcripts. Generated by immunoSEQ multiplex PCR, the TCRdb table keeps only in-frame clones and is missing some. Altogether about 320,000 clones are present, 14% being singletons, with the ten largest covering roughly 6.7%. Sequenced sample: central memory CD4+ T cells from blood. Source of these receptors: a man between 25 and 39 years old in good health.

This clone has more than one count but fewer than ten. CDR3 in amino acids: CASSQARDSISPLHF. The CDR3 nucleotides are TGCGCCAGCAGCCAAGCGCGGGACAGCATTTCACCCCTCCACTTT. The rearrangement uses TRBV4-3 and TRBJ1-6; 7 nucleotides align to TRBD1. This CDR3 has 15 residues. V was pared by 1 base and J by 9 bases, with 6 bases of the junction left unmatched. Germline assignment: CDR1 LGHNA and CDR2 YSLEER.

This clone was detected only a few times. The chain is built from TRBV6-1 and TRBJ2-3; no clear D gene. The CDR3 covers 11 residues. The germline CDR1 and CDR2 sequences are MNHNS and SASEGT. The germline V and J ends were trimmed by 8 bases and 5 bases, with 8 bases remaining between them. CDR3 bases: TGTGCCAGCGTTTTGCGAGATACGCAGTATTTT. This sequence encodes CASVLRDTQYF.

This clone has only a few counts. The V gene is TRBV4-2, the J gene TRBJ1-5; tentatively, D is TRBD1 (5 bases). The CDR3 loop spans 16 amino acids. Trimming removed 0 bases from V and 4 bases from J, with 13 bases in between. Looked up from germline, CDR1 is LGHNA and CDR2 is YNFKEQ. CDR3 DNA sequence: TGTGCCAGCAGCCAAGAGGTAGGGGCAGGGAATCAGCCCCAGCATTTT. Its translation: CASSQEVGAGNQPQHF.

This clone was counted once. The J gene is TRBJ2-5, the V gene TRBV14; 9 bases map to TRBD1. The CDR3 is 13 amino acids. Germline CDR1 reads SGHDN; CDR2 reads FVKESK. The CDR3: CAAYRGREETQYF. DNA of the CDR3: TGTGCAGCCTACAGGGGGCGGGAAGAGACCCAGTACTTC.

This clone came up a few times. This chain connects TRBV2 to TRBJ1-5; D not resolved. The CDR3 has 13 residues. Deletions cut 4 bases from V and 4 bases from J, with 8 bases between. Germline V gene lookup returns CDR1 SNHLY and CDR2 FYNNEI. CDR3 sequence reads: CASSGEPNQPQHF. Written as DNA, the CDR3 is TGTGCCAGCAGTGGGGAACCGAATCAGCCCCAGCATTTT.

The J gene is TRBJ2-3, the V gene TRBV9; TRBD2 is a possible D gene (5 bases). Germline V CDR1 and CDR2: SGDLS, YYNGEE. The V end was cut by 0 bases, the J end by 6 bases, with 14 bases between. This CDR3 has 15 amino acids. The CDR3 loop reads CASSVADYPGDTQYF. CDR3 sequence (DNA): TGTGCCAGCAGCGTAGCCGACTACCCCGGGGATACGCAGTATTTT.

This chain connects TRBV5-1 to TRBJ1-4, with a possible D match to TRBD1 (6 bases). Trimming shortened V by 4 bases and J by 3 bases, and 10 bases separated the two germline ends. The CDR3 sequence is 14 residues long. Germline-derived CDR1 and CDR2 are SGHRS and YFSETQ. The CDR3 nucleotides read TGCGCCAGCAGCAAGGGGGGAGCTAATGAAAAACTGTTTTTT. Translating gives CASSKGGANEKLFF.

In this sample, this clone turned up a few times. Written as DNA, the CDR3 is TGTGCCACCACTCGAGGGACAGGGAACACCGGGGAGCTGTTTTTT. Residues: CATTRGTGNTGELFF. The chain employs TRBV7-8 and TRBJ2-2, with 8 bases fitting TRBD1. The CDR3 consists of 15 residues. Trimming cost V 10 bases and J 1 base; bases outside gene matches: 8. CDR1 is SGHVS and CDR2 is FQNEAQ in the germline V gene.

This clone was found a few times. The genes are TRBV2 and TRBJ2-1; the match to TRBD2 covers 10 bases. CDR1 and CDR2 from the germline V gene are SNHLY and FYNNEI. Trimming removed 1 base from V and 7 bases from J; junction bases left unmatched: 1. The CDR3 length is 14 residues. CDR3 sequence reads: CASSEGTSGNEQFF. In DNA form, the CDR3 reads TGTGCCAGCAGTGAAGGGACTAGCGGTAATGAGCAGTTCTTC.

The chain is built from TRBV7-2 and TRBJ1-4; possibly TRBD1 for D (5 bases). Trimming removed 6 bases at V and 11 bases at J, with 13 bases between. The length of the CDR3 is 12 residues. Germline V gene sequence: CDR1 SGHTA, CDR2 FQGNSA. CDR3 sequence (DNA): TGTGCCAGCAGTTCTGGGGCGGGGAAACTGTTTTTT. This translates into CASSSGAGKLFF.

This chain joins TRBV19 and TRBJ2-3; TRBD2 might be the D (5 bases). The CDR3 is 14 residues long. Germline CDR1 and CDR2: LNHDA and SQIVND (reference sequence). Trimming shortened V by 8 bases and J by 0 bases, and 12 bases separated the two germline ends. The CDR3 region is CASAASLSTDTQYF. CDR3 in DNA: TGTGCCAGTGCGGCTAGCCTTAGCACAGATACGCAGTATTTT.

The J gene is TRBJ2-5, the V gene TRBV7-6, with D perhaps matching TRBD1 (6 bases). The CDR3 is 12 amino acids. Germline V gene data show CDR1 as SGHVS and CDR2 as FNYEAQ. V lost 5 bases to trimming and J lost 5 bases, with 9 bases between them. The CDR3 coding sequence is TGTGCCAGCAGCCCCCAGGGGGAGACCCAGTACTTC. As protein: CASSPQGETQYF.

This chain links TRBV5-4 with TRBJ1-2; maybe TRBD1 (6 bases). The V and J ends lost 5 bases and 0 bases respectively, with 11 bases between them. This CDR3 spans 14 amino acids. Germline V gives CDR1 SGHNT, CDR2 YYREEE (reference sequence). The CDR3 bases are TGTGCCAGCAGACAGCAGGGGACTAACTATGGCTACACCTTC. Amino acids: CASRQQGTNYGYTF. The full variable domain, in which reference TRBV5-4 and TRBJ1-2 provide the parts outside the CDR3, is ETGVTQSPTHLIKTRGQQVTLRCSSQSGHNTVSWYQQALGQGPQFIFQYYREEENGRGNFPPRFSGLQFPNYSSELNVNALELDDSALYLCASRQQGTNYGYTFGSGTRLTVV.

This clone showed up just a few times. This chain uses TRBV11-2 with TRBJ2-3; D gene ambiguous. Between the trimmed V and J ends, which lost 4 bases and 4 bases, there was a span of 6 bases. Germline CDR1 reads SGHAT; CDR2 reads FQNNGV. CDR3 length: 12 residues. This CDR3 reads CASSSRSDTQYF. CDR3 nucleotides: TGTGCCAGCAGCTCTCGCTCAGATACGCAGTATTTT.

The chain uses TRBV2 and TRBJ1-2; D is undetermined. Trimming left V 6 bases short and J 6 bases short, with 8 bases between. CDR1 and CDR2 (germline): SNHLY, FYNNEI. The CDR3 has 11 residues. CDR3 sequence (DNA): TGTGCCAGCAGGGGGATACATGGCTACACCTTC. This codes for CASRGIHGYTF.

This clone was detected only a few times. The V gene is TRBV4-3, the J gene TRBJ2-7; the match to TRBD2 covers 9 bases. Germline V gives CDR1 LGHNA, CDR2 YSLEER. The CDR3 totals 14 residues. With V trimmed by 3 bases and J by 2 bases, 2 bases remained unmatched. DNA for the CDR3: TGCGCCAGCAGCCAGCTAGCGGGAACCTACGAGCAGTACTTC. Amino acid sequence: CASSQLAGTYEQYF.

The chain employs TRBV18 and TRBJ1-4, with 7 bases aligning to TRBD1. CDR3 size: 16 residues. Germline CDR1 and CDR2: KGHSH and LQKENI. V trimming: 3 bases; J trimming: 6 bases; junction bases outside the gene matches: 10. In DNA, the CDR3 is TGTGCCAGCTCACCTAAAGACAGGGTATGGGATGAAAAACTGTTTTTT. Amino acid sequence: CASSPKDRVWDEKLFF.

V gene TRBV5-1 combines with J gene TRBJ2-1; D is ambiguous. The V gene lost 0 bases and the J gene lost 3 bases, with 4 bases spanning the gap. This CDR3 comprises 13 residues. Looked up from germline, CDR1 is SGHRS and CDR2 is YFSETQ. This CDR3 is CASSLGDYNEQFF. For the CDR3, the DNA is TGCGCCAGCAGCTTGGGTGACTACAATGAGCAGTTCTTC. Combining the CDR3 with reference TRBV5-1 and TRBJ2-1 gives the whole variable domain KAGVTQTPRYLIKTRGQQVTLSCSPISGHRSVSWYQQTPGQGLQFLFEYFSETQRNKGNFPGRFSGRQFSNSRSEMNVSTLELGDSALYLCASSLGDYNEQFFGPGTRLTVL.

This clone showed up just a few times. The chain joins TRBV2 to TRBJ2-5; D unresolved. From germline, CDR1 is SNHLY and CDR2 FYNNEI. CDR3 length: 14 amino acids. Between the trimmed V and J ends, which lost 4 bases and 0 bases, there was a span of 9 bases. In nucleotides, the CDR3 is TGTGCCAGCAGTGTTTGGGCGTACCAAGAGACCCAGTACTTC. It specifies CASSVWAYQETQYF.

In its sample, this clone was seen a few times. This chain connects TRBV6-5 to TRBJ2-7; 8 nucleotides match TRBD2. The CDR3 covers 15 residues. Trimming cost V 5 bases and J 1 base; bases outside gene matches: 7. The germline CDR1 and CDR2 sequences are MNHEY and SVGAGI. CDR3 nucleotide sequence: TGTGCCAGCAGTACCGAGCGGGGGCCGTCCTACGAGCAGTACTTC. It specifies CASSTERGPSYEQYF.